This entry features one T cell receptor beta chain sequence. Its matching antigen is unknown. The data belong to a study of T cell responses to AZD1222 COVID-19 vaccine. Study-level findings and limits: Unmutated variant regions are reportedly targeted by nearly half of spike-specific TCRs. The donor group comprised mostly white British people and more females; the analysis possibly underestimated clonal diversity. Spike-specific TCR breadth rose after two AZD1222 doses, and depth rose as well.

Sequencing used immunoSEQ multiplex PCR; TCRdb keeps in-frame clones, though not all of them. Among approximately 220,000 clones listed, roughly 91% were seen once. In germline, CDR1 is LNHDA, CDR2 SQIVND (reference sequence). Trimming stripped 7 bases from V and 2 bases from J, with 17 bases between. This CDR3 has 15 residues. V and J are TRBV19 and TRBJ1-2; D gene unclear. The sample consisted of peripheral blood, taken on day 0 of MenACWY control vaccination. This TCR derives from an adult in good health. CDR3 sequence reads: CASTPSGGRNYGYTF. The CDR3 DNA reads TGTGCCAGTACCCCCTCAGGTGGACGGAACTATGGCTACACCTTC.